These 21 T cell receptor beta chains were all obtained from the same sample, sequenced in a study of T-cell reconstitution after alpha-beta-depleted transplantation in children. It was with unique molecular identifiers that the TCRbeta library was prepared. TCRdb independently ran MiXCR on the PCR reads; one entry per CDR3 protein. The sample records about 500,000 distinct CDR3 sequences, 30% to 35% being singletons. The sample here was PBMCs from the stem cell graft donor, taken from the stem cell graft. These receptors all stem from a human donor who donated a stem cell graft to a child with aplastic anemia.

The J gene is TRBJ2-5, the V gene TRBV10-3; D might be TRBD2 (7 bases). The length of the CDR3 is 15 residues. CDR1 is ENHRY and CDR2 is SYGVKD in the germline V gene. The ends were cut back, 2 bases at V and 2 bases at J, with 12 bases in the middle. CDR3: CAISEEAGAQETQYF. CDR3 DNA sequence: TGTGCCATCAGTGAGGAGGCGGGGGCGCAAGAGACCCAGTACTTC.

This clonotype was seen more than once but under ten times. This rearrangement joins TRBV7-2 to TRBJ1-1; the match to TRBD1 covers 7 bases. The junction had 9 bases not matched to a gene; V was cut back by 2 bases and J by 9 bases. CDR1 and CDR2 (germline): SGHTA, FQGNSA. The CDR3 is 14 residues long. The CDR3 loop reads CASSLLGTELKAFF. The CDR3 bases are TGTGCCAGCAGCTTACTAGGGACAGAGCTAAAAGCTTTCTTT.

The V and J genes are TRBV7-9 and TRBJ2-1, with D perhaps matching TRBD2 (6 bases). The germline CDR1 and CDR2 sequences are SEHNR and FQNEAQ (reference sequence). V dropped 4 bases and J dropped 4 bases, with 14 bases sitting between them. The CDR3 loop spans 15 amino acids. CDR3 amino acids: CASSSHGRGYNEQFF. Here the CDR3 DNA reads TGTGCCAGCAGCTCTCACGGGAGAGGGTACAATGAGCAGTTCTTC.

This clonotype was detected a few times. The chain combines TRBV5-1 with TRBJ2-6; D ambiguous. This CDR3 has 15 residues. Germline V gene lookup returns CDR1 SGHRS and CDR2 YFSETQ. Trimming took off 0 bases at V and 0 bases at J, with 4 bases between the two ends. The chain's CDR3 is CASSLVGSGANVLTF. CDR3 nucleotide sequence: TGCGCCAGCAGCTTGGTGGGCTCTGGGGCCAACGTCCTGACTTTC. Full variable domain (rest looked up from reference TRBV5-1 and TRBJ2-6): KAGVTQTPRYLIKTRGQQVTLSCSPISGHRSVSWYQQTPGQGLQFLFEYFSETQRNKGNFPGRFSGRQFSNSRSEMNVSTLELGDSALYLCASSLVGSGANVLTFGAGSRLTVL.

V and J are TRBV19 and TRBJ1-1; D remains ambiguous. Trimming cost V 5 bases and J 5 bases, with 12 bases left between them. CDR1 LNHDA and CDR2 SQIVND come from the germline V gene (reference sequence). This CDR3 has 13 amino acids. The CDR3 DNA sequence: TGTGCCAGTAGTGGCGAGGTGGTGACTGAAGCTTTCTTT. Its translation: CASSGEVVTEAFF.

The CDR3 region has the DNA TGTGCCAGCAGCCCGGGAGGGGGGTTGGACATGAGCACTGAAGCTTTCTTT. It translates to CASSPGGGLDMSTEAFF. The gene calls are TRBV11-2 and TRBJ1-1; possible D gene TRBD1, 6 bases. This CDR3 spans 17 amino acids. Trimming stripped 5 bases from V and 4 bases from J, with 23 bases between. In germline, CDR1 is SGHAT, CDR2 FQNNGV. Variable domain in full (rest from reference TRBV11-2 and TRBJ1-1): EAGVAQSPRYKIIEKRQSVAFWCNPISGHATLYWYQQILGQGPKLLIQFQNNGVVDDSQLPKDRFSAERLKGVDSTLKIQPAKLEDSAVYLCASSPGGGLDMSTEAFFGQGTRLTVV.

This clonotype showed up just a few times. The CDR3 sequence is CASSVDGQGAAEAFF. As DNA, the CDR3 is TGTGCCAGCAGCGTAGACGGACAGGGGGCAGCTGAAGCTTTCTTT. The chain links TRBV9 to TRBJ1-1; 11 nucleotides match TRBD1. With 0 bases clipped from V and 6 bases from J, the junction kept 4 bases outside the gene matches. Looked up from germline, CDR1 is SGDLS and CDR2 is YYNGEE. The CDR3 has 15 amino acids.

This clonotype was seen more than once but under ten times. The chain has TRBV10-3 and TRBJ2-2; 9 bases match TRBD2. Germline V CDR1 and CDR2: ENHRY, SYGVKD. The V and J ends lost 1 base and 4 bases, in that order; junction bases with no gene match: 7. The CDR3 is 17 amino acids. CDR3 loop: CAISEWAGGPATGELFF. In nucleotides, the CDR3 is TGTGCCATCAGTGAGTGGGCGGGAGGGCCGGCCACCGGGGAGCTGTTTTTT.

J is TRBJ1-4 and V is TRBV7-2, with 8 bases lining up with TRBD1. The CDR3 covers 14 residues. CDR1 is SGHTA and CDR2 is FQGNSA in the germline V gene. V shed 5 bases and J 7 bases; nucleotides not matched to a gene: 6. This CDR3 is CASSQYGTGEKLFF. The CDR3 DNA reads as TGTGCCAGCAGCCAGTACGGGACAGGTGAAAAACTGTTTTTT.

This clonotype was observed a handful of times. The chain couples TRBV7-2 to TRBJ2-1; D is ambiguous. The CDR3 length is 13 residues. Looked up from germline, CDR1 is SGHTA and CDR2 is FQGNSA. V shed 1 base and J shed 8 bases, with 9 bases lying between them. The CDR3, as DNA: TGTGCCAGCAGCTTAGATCGGAGCTATGAGCAGTTCTTC. Translated: CASSLDRSYEQFF.

This clonotype was detected a few times. This rearrangement joins TRBV4-3 to TRBJ2-3; 7 nucleotides match TRBD2. Trimming cost V 4 bases and J 7 bases; bases outside gene matches: 14. This CDR3 comprises 16 residues. CDR1 LGHNA and CDR2 YSLEER come from the germline V gene. The CDR3 loop is CASSRGGLVETYTQYF. The DNA of the CDR3 is TGCGCCAGCAGCCGCGGAGGACTAGTGGAGACATATACGCAGTATTTT.

This sequence joins TRBV7-9 and TRBJ2-3; maybe TRBD2 (5 bases). CDR1 is SEHNR and CDR2 is FQNEAQ in the germline V gene (reference sequence). This CDR3 has 16 residues. V was trimmed by 0 bases and J by 4 bases, leaving 14 bases between them. CDR3 region: CASSLAVGKIPDTQYF. In DNA form, the CDR3 reads TGTGCCAGCAGCTTAGCGGTCGGGAAAATCCCAGATACGCAGTATTTT.

The chain combines TRBV6-5 with TRBJ1-2; the D is unclear. V was cut by 2 bases and J by 8 bases, with 21 bases left in between. The CDR3 is 16 residues long. CDR1 and CDR2 (germline): MNHEY, SVGAGI. The CDR3 is CASSYTLVRGLEGYTF. The CDR3 bases are TGTGCCAGCAGTTACACTCTCGTTCGGGGTCTCGAAGGCTACACCTTC.

The chain couples TRBV7-9 to TRBJ1-1; TRBD1 might be the D (5 bases). Germline V gene data show CDR1 as SEHNR and CDR2 as FQNEAQ (reference sequence). The CDR3 runs 15 residues. Trimming took 5 bases from V and 1 from J, leaving 14 bases between them. CDR3 sequence (DNA): TGTGCCAGCAGCGAACGAGTGACAGAGAACACTGAAGCTTTCTTT. This sequence encodes CASSERVTENTEAFF.

This clonotype was picked up a small number of times. The chain uses TRBV5-1 and TRBJ1-6, with 7 bases fitting TRBD1. This CDR3 spans 16 amino acids. Per germline, CDR1 SGHRS and CDR2 YFSETQ. Trimming took 0 bases from V and 7 from J; bases not matched to a gene: 7. CDR3 region: CASSLEGGTVNSPLHF. CDR3 nucleotide sequence: TGCGCCAGCAGCTTGGAGGGGGGGACAGTCAATTCACCCCTCCACTTT.

The chain links TRBV5-5 to TRBJ2-5; 11 bases are shared with TRBD2. Unmatched junction bases numbered 6, after V lost 5 bases and J lost 3 bases. CDR1 is SGHKS and CDR2 is YYEKEE in the germline V gene (reference sequence). This CDR3 comprises 15 residues. The CDR3 region is CASSGTSGIKETQYF. CDR3 nucleotides: TGTGCCAGCAGTGGGACTAGCGGAATCAAAGAGACCCAGTACTTC.

This clonotype showed up just a few times. The CDR3 DNA follows: TGTGCCAGCAGTAAAGGACTAGCGGGATCCTACGAGCAGTACTTC. It codes for CASSKGLAGSYEQYF. The chain uses TRBV7-2 and TRBJ2-7, with 12 bases identical to TRBD2. With V trimmed by 6 bases and J by 1 base, 4 bases remained unmatched. CDR1 is SGHTA, CDR2 FQGNSA, per germline. This CDR3 has 15 amino acids.

The CDR3 here is CASSPTSLAGGPTDTQYF. Here the CDR3 DNA reads TGTGCCAGCAGCCCGACCTCACTAGCGGGAGGGCCTACAGATACGCAGTATTTT. V usage is TRBV11-2 and J usage is TRBJ2-3; 13 nucleotides match TRBD2. J was trimmed by 3 bases and V by 5 bases; bases with no gene match: 11. CDR3 length: 18 residues. The germline V gene has CDR1 SGHAT and CDR2 FQNNGV. The full variable domain, with the rest looked up from reference TRBV11-2 and TRBJ2-3, is EAGVAQSPRYKIIEKRQSVAFWCNPISGHATLYWYQQILGQGPKLLIQFQNNGVVDDSQLPKDRFSAERLKGVDSTLKIQPAKLEDSAVYLCASSPTSLAGGPTDTQYFGPGTRLTVL.

This rearrangement joins TRBV7-2 to TRBJ2-7; a weak D match, TRBD1 (7 bases). The CDR3 sequence is 17 residues long. The V end lost 5 bases, the J end lost 7 bases, and 27 bases lay between the germline ends. In germline, CDR1 is SGHTA, CDR2 FQGNSA. CDR3: CASSQGGVGSRSGEQYF. The CDR3 DNA reads TGTGCCAGCAGCCAGGGGGGAGTCGGGAGTCGATCGGGGGAGCAGTACTTC.

V and J are TRBV7-2 and TRBJ2-1; 8 nucleotides agree with TRBD2. The CDR3 is made up of 15 amino acids. Germline CDR1 SGHTA, CDR2 FQGNSA. Unmatched junction bases numbered 7, after V lost 2 bases and J lost 7 bases. The CDR3 coding sequence is TGTGCCAGCAGCTTATCGGTAGCGGGGTTTAATGAGCAGTTCTTC. Its translation is CASSLSVAGFNEQFF.

This clonotype has only a few counts. The chain employs TRBV20-1 and TRBJ2-5; D is uncertain. The CDR3 contains 11 residues. Germline V gene sequence: CDR1 DFQATT, CDR2 SNEGSKA (reference sequence). The V end lost 6 bases, the J end lost 5 bases, and 10 bases lay between the germline ends. The CDR3 spells CSAALGETQYF. The CDR3 DNA follows: TGCAGTGCCGCCCTTGGGGAGACCCAGTACTTC.